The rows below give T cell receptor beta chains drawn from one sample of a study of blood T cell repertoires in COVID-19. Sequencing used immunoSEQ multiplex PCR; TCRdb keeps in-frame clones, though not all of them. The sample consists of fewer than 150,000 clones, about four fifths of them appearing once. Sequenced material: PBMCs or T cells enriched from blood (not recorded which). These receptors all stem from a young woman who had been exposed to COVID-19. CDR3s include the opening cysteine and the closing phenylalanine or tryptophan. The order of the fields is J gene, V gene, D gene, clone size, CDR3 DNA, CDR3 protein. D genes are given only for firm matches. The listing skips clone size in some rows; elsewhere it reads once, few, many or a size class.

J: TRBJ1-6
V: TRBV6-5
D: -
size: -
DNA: TGTGCCAGCAGTTACTCGGGCCTCGTTGGGTCACCCCTCCACTTT
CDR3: CASSYSGLVGSPLHF

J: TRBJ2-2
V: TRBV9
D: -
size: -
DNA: TGTGCCAGCAGCGCCTTCACCGGGGAGCTGTTTTTT
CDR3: CASSAFTGELFF

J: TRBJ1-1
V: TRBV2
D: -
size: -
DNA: TGTGCCAGCCTATTAGAGAACACTGAAGCTTTCTTT
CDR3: CASLLENTEAFF

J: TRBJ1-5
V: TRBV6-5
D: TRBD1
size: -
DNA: TGTGCCAGCAAAAATGACAGGGGTAGCAATCAGCCCCAGCATTTT
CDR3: CASKNDRGSNQPQHF

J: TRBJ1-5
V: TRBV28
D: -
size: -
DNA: TGTGCCAGCAGGGTAGGCAATCAGCCCCAGCATTTT
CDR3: CASRVGNQPQHF

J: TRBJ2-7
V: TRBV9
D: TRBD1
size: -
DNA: TGTGCCAGCAGCCCAGGGACAGGGCTTTCCGAGCAGTACTTC
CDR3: CASSPGTGLSEQYF

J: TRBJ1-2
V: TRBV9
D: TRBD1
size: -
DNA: TGTGCCAGCAGCCCGGACAGGGAGTGGGGTGGCTACACCTTC
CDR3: CASSPDREWGGYTF

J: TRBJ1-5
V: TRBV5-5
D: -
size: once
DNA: TGTGCCAGCAGCTTGGGGCAGGGTGTTCAGCCCCAGCATTTT
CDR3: CASSLGQGVQPQHF

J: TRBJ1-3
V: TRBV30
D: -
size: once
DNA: TGTGCCTGGAGTGTACCCAAGGGGGGAAACACCATATATTTT
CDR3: CAWSVPKGGNTIYF

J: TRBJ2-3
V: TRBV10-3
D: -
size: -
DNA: TGTGCCATCAGCCCCGGGGTTACTAGCACAGATACGCAGTATTTT
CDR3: CAISPGVTSTDTQYF

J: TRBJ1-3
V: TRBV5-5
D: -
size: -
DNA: TGTGCCACTGCGACTCAACCGACTGGAAACACCATATATTTT
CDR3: CATATQPTGNTIYF

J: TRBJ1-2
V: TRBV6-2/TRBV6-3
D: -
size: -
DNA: TGTGCCAGCAGTACAGGGTACGAGATCTATGGCTACACCTTC
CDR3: CASSTGYEIYGYTF

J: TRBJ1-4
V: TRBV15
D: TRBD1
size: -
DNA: TGTGCCACGTCGCGGGACAGGGGGCGAGAAAAACTGTTTTTT
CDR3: CATSRDRGREKLFF

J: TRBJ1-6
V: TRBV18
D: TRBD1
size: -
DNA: TGTGCCAGCTCACCAGAACAGGGGGCGCGTTATAATTCACCCCTCCACTTT
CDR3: CASSPEQGARYNSPLHF

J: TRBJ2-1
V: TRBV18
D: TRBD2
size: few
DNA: TGTGCCAGCTCACCAGAAGGCGGGAGGGCCGGGTACAATGAGCAGTTCTTC
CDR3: CASSPEGGRAGYNEQFF

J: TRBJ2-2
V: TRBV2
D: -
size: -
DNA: TGTGCCAGCAGTTTACTAGGGGGCACCGGGGAGCTGTTTTTT
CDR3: CASSLLGGTGELFF

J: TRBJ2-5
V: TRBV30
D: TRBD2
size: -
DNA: TGTGCCTGGAGTTGGCTAGCGGGAGGAGAGACCCAGTACTTC
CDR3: CAWSWLAGGETQYF

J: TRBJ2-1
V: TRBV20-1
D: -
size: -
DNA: TGCAGTGCTAAAATCTATGAGCAGTTCTTC
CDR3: CSAKIYEQFF

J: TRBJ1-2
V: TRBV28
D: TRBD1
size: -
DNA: TGTGCCAGCAGCCGGACAGGGCAAAACTATGGCTACACCTTC
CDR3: CASSRTGQNYGYTF

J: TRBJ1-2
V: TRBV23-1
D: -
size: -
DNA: TGCGCCAGCAGTCAATCGCAGAACAGATCTAACTATGGCTACACCTTC
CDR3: CASSQSQNRSNYGYTF

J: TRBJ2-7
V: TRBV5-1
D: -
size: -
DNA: TGCGCCAGCAGCTTGGACAGTGAGAGAGCCTACGAGCAGTACTTC
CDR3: CASSLDSERAYEQYF

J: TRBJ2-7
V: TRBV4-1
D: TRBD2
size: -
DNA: TGCGCCAGCAGCCAAGTACCAGGGTTAGCGGGATACGAGCAGTACTTC
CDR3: CASSQVPGLAGYEQYF

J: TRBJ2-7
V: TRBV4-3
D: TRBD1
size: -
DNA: TGCGCCAGCAGCCAAGGTCAGGGGGCCGCCTACGAGCAGTACTTC
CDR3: CASSQGQGAAYEQYF

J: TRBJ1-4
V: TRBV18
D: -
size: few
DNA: TGTGCCAGCTCACTAGTGCGGCAAACTAATGAAAAACTGTTTTTT
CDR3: CASSLVRQTNEKLFF

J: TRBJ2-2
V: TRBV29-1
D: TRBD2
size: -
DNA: TGCAGCGCCCGGGGGAGCGGGACGACCGGGGAGCTGTTTTTT
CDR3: CSARGSGTTGELFF

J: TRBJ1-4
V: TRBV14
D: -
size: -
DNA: TGTGCCAGCAGCCAAGTTGTGGGCGAAAAACTGTTTTTT
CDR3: CASSQVVGEKLFF

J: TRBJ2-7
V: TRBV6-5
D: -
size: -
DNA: TGTGCCAGCAGCGGGAATCGGGTCCTCGAGCAGTACTTC
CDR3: CASSGNRVLEQYF

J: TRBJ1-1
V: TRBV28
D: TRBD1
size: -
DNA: TGTGCCAGCAGTTTCCGCAGGGGGCTCACTGAAGCTTTCTTT
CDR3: CASSFRRGLTEAFF

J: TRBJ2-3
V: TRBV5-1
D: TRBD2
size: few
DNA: TGCGCCAGCAGCCCAGGACCTAGCGGGACGGCAGATACGCAGTATTTT
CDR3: CASSPGPSGTADTQYF

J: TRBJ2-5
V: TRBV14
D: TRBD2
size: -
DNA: TGTGCCAGCAGCGTACTTGGACTAGCGGGATTAGAGACCCAGTACTTC
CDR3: CASSVLGLAGLETQYF

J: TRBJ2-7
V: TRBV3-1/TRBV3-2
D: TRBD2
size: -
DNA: TGTGCCAGCAGCCAAGCGGGAGGCGGACCCTACGAGCAGTACTTC
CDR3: CASSQAGGGPYEQYF

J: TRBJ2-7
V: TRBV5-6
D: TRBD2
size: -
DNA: TGTGCCAGCAGCTTGCGGGAGGGCCTGACCGAGCAGTACTTC
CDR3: CASSLREGLTEQYF

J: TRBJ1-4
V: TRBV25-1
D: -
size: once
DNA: TGTGCCAGCAGTGGGTTGCCGGAGAAGTTTTCAAAACTGTTTTTT
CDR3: CASSGLPEKFSKLFF

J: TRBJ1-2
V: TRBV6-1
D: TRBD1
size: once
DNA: TGTGCCAGCAGTGAAAGGCTAATTTCACCATTCCGGGACAGGGGTCGGGAGCGCGATGGCTACACCTTC
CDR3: CASSERLISPFRDRGRERDGYTF

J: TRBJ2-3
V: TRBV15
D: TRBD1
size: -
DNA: TGTGCCACCAGCAGGACAGGGGGCACAGATACGCAGTATTTT
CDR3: CATSRTGGTDTQYF

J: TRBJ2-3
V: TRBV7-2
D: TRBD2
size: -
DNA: TGTGCCAGCAGCACGGGACTAGCGGTCACAGATACGCAGTATTTT
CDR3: CASSTGLAVTDTQYF

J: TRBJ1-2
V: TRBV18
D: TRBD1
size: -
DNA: TGTGCCAGCTCACCAACGAGGGGGCTCAAGGATGGCTACACCTTC
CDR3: CASSPTRGLKDGYTF

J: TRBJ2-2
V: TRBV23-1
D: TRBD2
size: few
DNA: TGCGCCAGCAGTCCTTCCGGGCTAGCGGGCGAAACCGGGGAGCTGTTTTTT
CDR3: CASSPSGLAGETGELFF

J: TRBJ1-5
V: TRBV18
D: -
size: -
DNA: TGTGCCAGCTCACCACAGGGCAGGGAACAGCCCCAGCATTTT
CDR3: CASSPQGREQPQHF

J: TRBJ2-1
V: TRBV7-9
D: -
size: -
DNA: TGTGCCAGCAGCCTACGAGCGGTACTAGGCTACAATGAGCAGTTCTTC
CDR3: CASSLRAVLGYNEQFF

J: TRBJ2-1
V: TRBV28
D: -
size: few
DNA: TGTGCCAGCAGAGGAGGGGGGGGCTCCTTAATCTCCTACAATGAGCAGTTCTTC
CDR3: CASRGGGGSLISYNEQFF

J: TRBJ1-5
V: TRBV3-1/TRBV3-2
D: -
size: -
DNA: TGTGCCAGCAGCCAAGAATCGTCTGGCAATCAGCCCCAGCATTTT
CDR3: CASSQESSGNQPQHF

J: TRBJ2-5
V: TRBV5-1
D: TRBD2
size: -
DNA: TGCGCCAGCAGCCCCGGGGTAGCGGGATACCGGGAGACCCAGTACTTC
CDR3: CASSPGVAGYRETQYF

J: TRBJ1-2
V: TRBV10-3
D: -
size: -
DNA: TGTGCCATCAGTCCCCTCTTCCTAGCTAACTATGGCTACACCTTC
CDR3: CAISPLFLANYGYTF

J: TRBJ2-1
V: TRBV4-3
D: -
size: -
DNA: TGCGCCAGCAGCCAAACCAGGGACTCCTACAATGAGCAGTTCTTC
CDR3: CASSQTRDSYNEQFF

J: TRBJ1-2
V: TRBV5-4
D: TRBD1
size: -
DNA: TGTGCCAGCAGCTCGCGGACAGGGTATGAGGATGGCTACACCTTC
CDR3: CASSSRTGYEDGYTF

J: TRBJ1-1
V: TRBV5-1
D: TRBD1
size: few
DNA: TGCGCCAGCAGCCGGACAGGGGGCAACACTGAAGCTTTCTTT
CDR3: CASSRTGGNTEAFF

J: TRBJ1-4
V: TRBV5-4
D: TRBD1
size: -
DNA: TGTGCCAGCAGCTTGCAGGGGGCATCCGAAAAACTGTTTTTT
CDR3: CASSLQGASEKLFF

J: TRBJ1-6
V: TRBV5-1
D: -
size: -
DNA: TGCGCCAGCAGAGACGGGAATGGGCTTTCACCCCTCCACTTT
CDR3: CASRDGNGLSPLHF